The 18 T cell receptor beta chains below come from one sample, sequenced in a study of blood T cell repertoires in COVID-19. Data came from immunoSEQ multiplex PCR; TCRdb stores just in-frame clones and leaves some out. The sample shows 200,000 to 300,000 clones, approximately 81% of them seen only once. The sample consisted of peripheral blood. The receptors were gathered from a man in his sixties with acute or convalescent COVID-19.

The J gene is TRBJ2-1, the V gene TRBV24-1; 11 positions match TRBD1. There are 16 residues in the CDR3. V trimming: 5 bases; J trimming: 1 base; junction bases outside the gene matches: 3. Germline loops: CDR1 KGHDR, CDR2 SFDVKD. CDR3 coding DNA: TGTGCCACCAGTGGGGGACAGGGGGTTTCCTACAATGAGCAGTTCTTC. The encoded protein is CATSGGQGVSYNEQFF.

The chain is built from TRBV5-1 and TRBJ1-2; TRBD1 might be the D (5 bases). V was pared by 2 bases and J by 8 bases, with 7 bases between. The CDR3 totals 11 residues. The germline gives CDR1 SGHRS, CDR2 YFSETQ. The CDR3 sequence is CASSLSGGYTF. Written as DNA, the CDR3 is TGCGCCAGCAGCTTATCAGGGGGCTACACCTTC.

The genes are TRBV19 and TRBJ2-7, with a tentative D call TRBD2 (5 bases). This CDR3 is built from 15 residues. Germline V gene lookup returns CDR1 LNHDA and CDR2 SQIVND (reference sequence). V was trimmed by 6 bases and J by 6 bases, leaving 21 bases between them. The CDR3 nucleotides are TGTGCCAGTAGCCCGGGGAAAAGCCCCTCTCGCGAGCAGTACTTC. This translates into CASSPGKSPSREQYF.

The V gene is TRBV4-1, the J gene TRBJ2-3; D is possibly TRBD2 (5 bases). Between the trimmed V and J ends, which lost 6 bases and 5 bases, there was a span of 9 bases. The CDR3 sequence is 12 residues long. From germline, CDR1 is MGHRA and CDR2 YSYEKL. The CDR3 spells CASRPEEDTQYF. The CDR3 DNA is TGCGCCAGCAGACCGGAGGAAGATACGCAGTATTTT.

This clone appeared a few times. CDR3 nucleotide sequence: TGTGCCAGCAGTTTACTCCGGGGGGGTCAGCCCCAGCATTTT. It encodes CASSLLRGGQPQHF. The rearrangement links TRBV27 to TRBJ1-5; possibly TRBD1 for D (5 bases). V lost 2 bases to trimming and J lost 6 bases, with 11 bases between them. The CDR3 has 14 amino acids. CDR1 is MNHEY, CDR2 SMNVEV, per germline (reference sequence).

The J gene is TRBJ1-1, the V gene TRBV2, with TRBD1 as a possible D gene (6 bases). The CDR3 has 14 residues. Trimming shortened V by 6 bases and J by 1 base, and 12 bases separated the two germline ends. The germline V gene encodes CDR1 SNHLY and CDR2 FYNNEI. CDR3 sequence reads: CASSLQGPNTEAFF. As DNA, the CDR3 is TGTGCCAGCAGCCTACAGGGCCCGAACACTGAAGCTTTCTTT.

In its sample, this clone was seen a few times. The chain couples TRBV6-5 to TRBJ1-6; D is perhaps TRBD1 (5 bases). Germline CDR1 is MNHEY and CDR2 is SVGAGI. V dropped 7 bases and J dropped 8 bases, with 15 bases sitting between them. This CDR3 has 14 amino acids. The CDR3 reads CASTPGTQYSPLHF. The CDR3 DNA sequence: TGTGCCAGCACCCCCGGGACTCAATATTCACCCCTCCACTTT.

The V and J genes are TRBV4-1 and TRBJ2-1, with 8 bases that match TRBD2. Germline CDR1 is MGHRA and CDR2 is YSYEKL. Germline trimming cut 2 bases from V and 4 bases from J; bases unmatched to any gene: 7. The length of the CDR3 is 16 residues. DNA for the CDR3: TGCGCCAGCAGCCAACCCGGGGGGGCCCGGTACAATGAGCAGTTCTTC. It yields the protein CASSQPGGARYNEQFF.

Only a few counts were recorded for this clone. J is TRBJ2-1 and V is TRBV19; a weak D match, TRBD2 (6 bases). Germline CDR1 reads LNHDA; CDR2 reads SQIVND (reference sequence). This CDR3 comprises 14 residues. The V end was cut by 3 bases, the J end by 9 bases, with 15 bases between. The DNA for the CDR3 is TGTGCCAGTAGTATTAGCGGCGGCCAAGGTGAGCAGTTCTTC. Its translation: CASSISGGQGEQFF.

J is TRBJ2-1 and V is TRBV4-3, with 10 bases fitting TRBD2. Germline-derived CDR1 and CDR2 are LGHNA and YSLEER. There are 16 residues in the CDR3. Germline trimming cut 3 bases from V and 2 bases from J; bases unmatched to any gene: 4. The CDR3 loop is CASSQAAGGAYNEQFF. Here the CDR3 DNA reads TGCGCCAGCAGCCAGGCAGCGGGAGGGGCCTACAATGAGCAGTTCTTC.

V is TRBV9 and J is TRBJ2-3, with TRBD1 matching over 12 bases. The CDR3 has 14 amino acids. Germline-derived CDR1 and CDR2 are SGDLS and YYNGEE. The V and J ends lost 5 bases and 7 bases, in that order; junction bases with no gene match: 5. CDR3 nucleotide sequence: TGTGCCAGCAGTCCGGGACAGGGGGCCAATACGCAGTATTTT. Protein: CASSPGQGANTQYF.

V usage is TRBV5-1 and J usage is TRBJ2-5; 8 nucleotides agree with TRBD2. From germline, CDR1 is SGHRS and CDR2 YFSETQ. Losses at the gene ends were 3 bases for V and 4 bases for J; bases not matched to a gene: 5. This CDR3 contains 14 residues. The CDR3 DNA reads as TGCGCCAGCAGCTCCGGGGGGGGATCAGAGACCCAGTACTTC. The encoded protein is CASSSGGGSETQYF.

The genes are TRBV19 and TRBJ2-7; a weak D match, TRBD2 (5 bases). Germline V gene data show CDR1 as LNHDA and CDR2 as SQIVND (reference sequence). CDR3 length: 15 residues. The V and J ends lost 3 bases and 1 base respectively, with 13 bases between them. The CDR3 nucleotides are TGTGCCAGTAGTATCGACGAGGGTCGGTCCTACGAGCAGTACTTC. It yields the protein CASSIDEGRSYEQYF.

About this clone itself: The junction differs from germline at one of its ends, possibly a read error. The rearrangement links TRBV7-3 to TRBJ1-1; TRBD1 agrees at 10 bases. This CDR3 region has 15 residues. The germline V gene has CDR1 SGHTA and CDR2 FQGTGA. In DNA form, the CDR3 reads TGTGCCAGCAGCACGGGACAGGGGCGGAACGCTGAAGCTTTCTTT. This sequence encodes CASSTGQGRNAEAFF.

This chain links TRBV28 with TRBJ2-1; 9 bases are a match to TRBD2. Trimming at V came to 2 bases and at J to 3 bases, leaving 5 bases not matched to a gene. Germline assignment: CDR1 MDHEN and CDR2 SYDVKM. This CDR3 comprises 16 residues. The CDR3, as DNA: TGTGCCAGCAGTTTAACGCGGGAGGGCCGCTACAATGAGCAGTTCTTC. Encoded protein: CASSLTREGRYNEQFF.

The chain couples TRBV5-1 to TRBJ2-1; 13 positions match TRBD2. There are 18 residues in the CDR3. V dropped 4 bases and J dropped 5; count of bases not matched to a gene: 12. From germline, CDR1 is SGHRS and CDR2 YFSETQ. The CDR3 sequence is CASSNLPGLAGKNNEQFF. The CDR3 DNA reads TGCGCCAGCAGCAACCTACCGGGACTAGCGGGGAAGAACAATGAGCAGTTCTTC.

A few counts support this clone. CDR3 DNA sequence: TGCGCCAGCAGCTTGGCTCCAGGGGTAAATGAAAAACTGTTTTTT. This encodes CASSLAPGVNEKLFF. The chain combines TRBV5-1 with TRBJ1-4; tentatively, D is TRBD1 (6 bases). This CDR3 contains 15 residues. V was clipped by 0 bases and J by 5 bases, with 11 bases between them. CDR1 is SGHRS and CDR2 is YFSETQ in the germline V gene.

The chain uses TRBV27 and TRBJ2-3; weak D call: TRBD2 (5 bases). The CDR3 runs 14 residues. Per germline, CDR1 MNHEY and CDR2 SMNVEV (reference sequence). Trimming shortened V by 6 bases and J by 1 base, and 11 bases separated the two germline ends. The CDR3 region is CASRAETGTDTQYF. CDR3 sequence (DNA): TGTGCCAGCAGAGCGGAGACGGGCACAGATACGCAGTATTTT.